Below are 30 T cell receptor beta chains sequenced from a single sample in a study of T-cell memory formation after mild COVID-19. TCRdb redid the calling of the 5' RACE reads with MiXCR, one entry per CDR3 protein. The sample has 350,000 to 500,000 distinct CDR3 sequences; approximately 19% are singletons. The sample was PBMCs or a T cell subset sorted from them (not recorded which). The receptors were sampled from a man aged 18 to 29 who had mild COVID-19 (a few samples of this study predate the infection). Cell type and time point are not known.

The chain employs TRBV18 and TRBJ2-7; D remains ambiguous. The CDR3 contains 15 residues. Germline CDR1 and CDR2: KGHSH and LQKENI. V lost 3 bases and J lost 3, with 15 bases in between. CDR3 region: CASSPGPGGVYEQYF. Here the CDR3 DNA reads TGTGCCAGCTCACCTGGTCCGGGTGGGGTCTACGAGCAGTACTTC. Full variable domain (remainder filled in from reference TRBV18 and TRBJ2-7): NAGVMQNPRHLVRRRGQEARLRCSPMKGHSHVYWYRQLPEEGLKFMVYLQKENIIDESGMPKERFSAEFPKEGPSILRIQQVVRGDSAAYFCASSPGPGGVYEQYFGPGTRLTVT.

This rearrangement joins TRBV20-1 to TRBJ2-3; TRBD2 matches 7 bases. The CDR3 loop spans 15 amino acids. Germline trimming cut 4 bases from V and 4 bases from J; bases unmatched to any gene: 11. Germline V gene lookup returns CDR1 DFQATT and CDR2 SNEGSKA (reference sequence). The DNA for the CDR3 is TGCAGTGCTACCGCCGGGGGGTCGAGAGCAGATACGCAGTATTTT. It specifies CSATAGGSRADTQYF.

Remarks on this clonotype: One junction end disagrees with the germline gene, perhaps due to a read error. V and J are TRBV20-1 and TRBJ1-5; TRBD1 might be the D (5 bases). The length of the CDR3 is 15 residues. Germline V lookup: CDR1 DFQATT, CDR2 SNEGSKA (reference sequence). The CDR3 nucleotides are TGCAGTGCTCGAGAAAGACGGGGGAGCAATCAGCCCCAGCATTTT. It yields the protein CSARERRGSNQPQHF.

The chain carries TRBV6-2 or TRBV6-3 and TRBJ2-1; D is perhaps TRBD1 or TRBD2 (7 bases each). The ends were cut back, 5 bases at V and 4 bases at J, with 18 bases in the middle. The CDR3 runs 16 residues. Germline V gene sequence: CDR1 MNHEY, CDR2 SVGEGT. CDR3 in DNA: TGTGCCAGCAGTACTCCGGGGAGGGGGCTTTACAATGAGCAGTTCTTC. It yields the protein CASSTPGRGLYNEQFF.

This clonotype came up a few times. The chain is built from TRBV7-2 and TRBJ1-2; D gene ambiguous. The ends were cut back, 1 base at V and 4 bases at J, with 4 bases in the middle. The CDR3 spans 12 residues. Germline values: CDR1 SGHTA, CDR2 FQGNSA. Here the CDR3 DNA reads TGTGCCAGCAGCTTAGGGGCCTATGGCTACACCTTC. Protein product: CASSLGAYGYTF. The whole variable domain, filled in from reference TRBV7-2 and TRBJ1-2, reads GAGVSQSPSNKVTEKGKDVELRCDPISGHTALYWYRQSLGQGLEFLIYFQGNSAPDKSGLPSDRFSAERTGGSVSTLTIQRTQQEDSAVYLCASSLGAYGYTFGSGTRLTVV.

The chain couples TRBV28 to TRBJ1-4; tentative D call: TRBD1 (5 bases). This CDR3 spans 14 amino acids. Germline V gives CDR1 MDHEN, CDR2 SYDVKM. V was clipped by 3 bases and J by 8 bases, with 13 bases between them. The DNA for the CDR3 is TGTGCCAGCAGTTTTGGAGGGACGAAGGAAAAACTGTTTTTT. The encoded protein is CASSFGGTKEKLFF.

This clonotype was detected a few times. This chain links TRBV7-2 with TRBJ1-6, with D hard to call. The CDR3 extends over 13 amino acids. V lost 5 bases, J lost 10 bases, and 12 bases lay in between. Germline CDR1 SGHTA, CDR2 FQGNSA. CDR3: CASSLGWGSPLHF. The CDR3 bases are TGTGCCAGCAGCCTCGGGTGGGGATCACCCCTCCACTTT.

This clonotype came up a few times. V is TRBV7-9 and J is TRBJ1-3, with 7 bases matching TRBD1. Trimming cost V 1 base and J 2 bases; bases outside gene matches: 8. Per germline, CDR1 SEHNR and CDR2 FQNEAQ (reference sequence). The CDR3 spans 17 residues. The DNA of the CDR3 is TGTGCCAGCAGCTTAGTCCCTCAGACAGGGCCTGGAAACACCATATATTTT. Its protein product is CASSLVPQTGPGNTIYF.

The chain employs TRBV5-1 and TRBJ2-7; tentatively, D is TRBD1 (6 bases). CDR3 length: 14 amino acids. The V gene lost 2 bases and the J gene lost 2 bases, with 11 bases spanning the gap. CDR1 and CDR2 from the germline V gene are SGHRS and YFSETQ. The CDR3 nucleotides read TGCGCCAGCAGCTTACAGGGAATCCCCTACGAGCAGTACTTC. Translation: CASSLQGIPYEQYF. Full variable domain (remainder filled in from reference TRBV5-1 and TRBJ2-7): KAGVTQTPRYLIKTRGQQVTLSCSPISGHRSVSWYQQTPGQGLQFLFEYFSETQRNKGNFPGRFSGRQFSNSRSEMNVSTLELGDSALYLCASSLQGIPYEQYFGPGTRLTVT.

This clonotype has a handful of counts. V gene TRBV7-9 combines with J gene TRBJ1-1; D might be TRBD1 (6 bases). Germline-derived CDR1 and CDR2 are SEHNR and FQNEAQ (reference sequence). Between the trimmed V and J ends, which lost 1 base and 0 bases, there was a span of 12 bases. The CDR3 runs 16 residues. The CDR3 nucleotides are TGTGCCAGCAGCTTAGAGACAGGCGGTGTGAACACTGAAGCTTTCTTT. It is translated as CASSLETGGVNTEAFF.

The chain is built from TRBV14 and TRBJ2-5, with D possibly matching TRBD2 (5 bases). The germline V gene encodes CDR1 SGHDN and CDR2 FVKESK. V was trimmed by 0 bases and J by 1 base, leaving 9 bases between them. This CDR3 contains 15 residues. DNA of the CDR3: TGTGCCAGCAGCCAAGAAGGACTCGGCCAAGAGACCCAGTACTTC. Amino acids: CASSQEGLGQETQYF. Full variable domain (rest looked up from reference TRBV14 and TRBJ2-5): EAGVTQFPSHSVIEKGQTVTLRCDPISGHDNLYWYRRVMGKEIKFLLHFVKESKQDESGMPNNRFLAERTGGTYSTLKVQPAELEDSGVYFCASSQEGLGQETQYFGPGTRLLVL.

The CDR3 is CSASRGGNTDTQYF. The CDR3 DNA reads as TGCAGTGCTAGTCGCGGGGGTAACACAGATACGCAGTATTTT. The chain carries TRBV20-1 and TRBJ2-3; 7 bases agree with TRBD2. Germline V CDR1 and CDR2: DFQATT, SNEGSKA (reference sequence). The CDR3 is made up of 14 amino acids. J gave up 2 bases and V 3 bases, and 5 bases lay outside the gene matches.

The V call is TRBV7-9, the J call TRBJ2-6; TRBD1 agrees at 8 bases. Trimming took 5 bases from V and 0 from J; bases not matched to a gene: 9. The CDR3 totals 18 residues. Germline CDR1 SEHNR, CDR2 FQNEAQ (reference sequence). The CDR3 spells CASSRETGAGSGANVLTF. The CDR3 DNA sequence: TGTGCCAGCAGCCGAGAGACAGGGGCGGGCTCTGGGGCCAACGTCCTGACTTTC.

The DNA of the CDR3 is TGTGCCAGCAGCTTAGAACAGCCCGGGGAGCTGTTTTTT. Residues: CASSLEQPGELFF. This chain uses TRBV7-6 with TRBJ2-2; no clear D. V was pared by 1 base and J by 6 bases, with 6 bases between. Germline V CDR1 and CDR2: SGHVS, FNYEAQ. The CDR3 consists of 13 residues.

The CDR3 region is CASSPGQGDNSPLHF. The CDR3 nucleotides are TGTGCCAGCTCACCAGGACAGGGCGATAATTCACCCCTCCACTTT. This rearrangement joins TRBV18 to TRBJ1-6; 8 positions match TRBD1. J was trimmed by 5 bases and V by 2 bases; bases with no gene match: 2. CDR1 is KGHSH, CDR2 LQKENI, per germline. The length of the CDR3 is 15 residues.

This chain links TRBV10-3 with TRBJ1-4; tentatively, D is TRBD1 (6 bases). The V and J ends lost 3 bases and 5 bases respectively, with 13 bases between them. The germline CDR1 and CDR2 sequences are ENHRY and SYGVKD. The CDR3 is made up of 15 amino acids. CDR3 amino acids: CAISDLAGVNEKLFF. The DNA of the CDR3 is TGTGCCATCAGTGATTTGGCAGGGGTAAATGAAAAACTGTTTTTT.

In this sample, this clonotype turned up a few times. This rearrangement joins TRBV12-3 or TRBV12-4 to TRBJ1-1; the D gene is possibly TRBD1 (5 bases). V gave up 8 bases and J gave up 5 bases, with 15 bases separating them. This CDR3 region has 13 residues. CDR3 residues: CASGGIGATEAFF. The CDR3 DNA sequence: TGTGCCAGCGGGGGGATAGGGGCGACTGAAGCTTTCTTT.

CDR3 bases: TGTGCCAGCAGCCCTGGCCTGTTCTACGAGCAGTACTTC. Protein product: CASSPGLFYEQYF. The chain employs TRBV6-5 and TRBJ2-7; unclear D gene. Germline assignment: CDR1 MNHEY and CDR2 SVGAGI. The germline V and J ends were trimmed by 6 bases and 3 bases, with 12 bases remaining between them. CDR3 length equals 13 residues.

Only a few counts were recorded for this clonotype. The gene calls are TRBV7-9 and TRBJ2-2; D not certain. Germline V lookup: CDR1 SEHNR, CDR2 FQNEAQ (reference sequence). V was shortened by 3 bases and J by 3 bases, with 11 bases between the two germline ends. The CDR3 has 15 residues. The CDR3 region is CASSFMGTDTGELFF. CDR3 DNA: TGTGCCAGCAGCTTCATGGGTACGGACACCGGGGAGCTGTTTTTT.

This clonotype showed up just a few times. Here the CDR3 reads CASSQDRGEAYNEQFF. For the CDR3, the DNA is TGCGCCAGCAGCCAAGATCGGGGGGAGGCCTACAATGAGCAGTTCTTC. The chain joins TRBV4-3 to TRBJ2-1, with 7 positions matching TRBD2. After removal of 0 bases from V and 2 bases from J, the junction contained 4 bases not matched to a gene. The CDR3 covers 16 residues. Germline CDR1 reads LGHNA; CDR2 reads YSLEER.

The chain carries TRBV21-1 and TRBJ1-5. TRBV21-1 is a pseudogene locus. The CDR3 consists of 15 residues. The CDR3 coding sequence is TGTGCCAGCAGCAGAGCCCAAAATAGCAATCAGCCCCAGCATTTT. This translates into CASSRAQNSNQPQHF.

The CDR3 region has the DNA TGTGCCAGTAAACCCAGGGGGGATAGCAATCAGCCCCAGCATTTT. This translates into CASKPRGDSNQPQHF. The V gene is TRBV19, the J gene TRBJ1-5; 7 nucleotides line up with TRBD1. Germline V gene lookup returns CDR1 LNHDA and CDR2 SQIVND (reference sequence). Unmatched junction bases numbered 6, after V lost 7 bases and J lost 0 bases. The CDR3 runs 15 residues.

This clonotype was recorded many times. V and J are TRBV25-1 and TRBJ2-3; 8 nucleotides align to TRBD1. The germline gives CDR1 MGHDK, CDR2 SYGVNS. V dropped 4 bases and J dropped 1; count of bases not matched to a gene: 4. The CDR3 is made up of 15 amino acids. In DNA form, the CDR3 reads TGTGCCAGCAGTGCCAGGGGGCGAGGCACAGATACGCAGTATTTT. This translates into CASSARGRGTDTQYF.

Here the CDR3 reads CATSRDQASGFLRFF. The CDR3 nucleotides are TGTGCCACCAGCAGAGATCAGGCTAGCGGGTTTCTTCGGTTCTTC. The chain has TRBV15 and TRBJ2-1, with 8 bases matching TRBD2. CDR3 length: 15 amino acids. Germline assignment: CDR1 LNHNV and CDR2 YYDKDF (reference sequence). V shed 0 bases, J shed 15 bases, and the junction held 13 bases outside the gene matches.

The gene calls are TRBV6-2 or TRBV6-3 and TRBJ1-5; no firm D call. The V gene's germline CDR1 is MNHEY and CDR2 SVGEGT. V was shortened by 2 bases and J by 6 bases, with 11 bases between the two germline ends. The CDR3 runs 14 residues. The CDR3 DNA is TGTGCCAGCAGTTACAGCCGGCACAGTCAGCCCCAGCATTTT. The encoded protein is CASSYSRHSQPQHF.

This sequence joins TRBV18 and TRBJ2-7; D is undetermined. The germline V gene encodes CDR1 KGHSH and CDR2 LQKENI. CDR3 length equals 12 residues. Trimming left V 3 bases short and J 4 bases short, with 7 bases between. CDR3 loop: CASSPMGYEQYV. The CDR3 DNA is TGTGCCAGCTCACCGATGGGGTACGAGCAGTACGTC.

CDR3 region: CASSLVMPGSGGYTF. The DNA of the CDR3 is TGTGCCAGCAGCTTGGTTATGCCAGGCTCCGGTGGCTACACCTTC. The chain recombines TRBV5-4 with TRBJ1-2; D remains ambiguous. The CDR3 contains 15 residues. Looked up from germline, CDR1 is SGHNT and CDR2 is YYREEE (reference sequence). Trimming removed 0 bases from V and 7 bases from J, with 16 bases in between.

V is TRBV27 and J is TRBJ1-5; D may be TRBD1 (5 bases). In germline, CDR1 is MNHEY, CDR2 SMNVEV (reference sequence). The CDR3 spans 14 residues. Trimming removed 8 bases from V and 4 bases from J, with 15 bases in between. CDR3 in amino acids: CASPRPGFNQPQHF. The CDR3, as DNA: TGTGCCAGCCCCCGGCCAGGGTTTAATCAGCCCCAGCATTTT.

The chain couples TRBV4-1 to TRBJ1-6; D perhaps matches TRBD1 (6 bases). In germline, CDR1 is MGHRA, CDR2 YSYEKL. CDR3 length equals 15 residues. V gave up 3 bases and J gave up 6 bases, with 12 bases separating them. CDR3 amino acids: CASSQGRGANSPLHF. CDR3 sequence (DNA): TGCGCCAGCAGCCAGGGAAGGGGGGCTAATTCACCCCTCCACTTT.

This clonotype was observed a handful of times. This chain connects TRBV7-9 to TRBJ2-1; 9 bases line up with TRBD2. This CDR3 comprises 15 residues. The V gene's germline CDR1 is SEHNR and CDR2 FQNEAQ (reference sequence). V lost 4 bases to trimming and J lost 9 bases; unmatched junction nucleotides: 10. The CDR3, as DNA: TGTGCCAGCAGCTCCCCGACTAGCGGTCGTATTGAGCAGTTCTTC. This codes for CASSSPTSGRIEQFF.